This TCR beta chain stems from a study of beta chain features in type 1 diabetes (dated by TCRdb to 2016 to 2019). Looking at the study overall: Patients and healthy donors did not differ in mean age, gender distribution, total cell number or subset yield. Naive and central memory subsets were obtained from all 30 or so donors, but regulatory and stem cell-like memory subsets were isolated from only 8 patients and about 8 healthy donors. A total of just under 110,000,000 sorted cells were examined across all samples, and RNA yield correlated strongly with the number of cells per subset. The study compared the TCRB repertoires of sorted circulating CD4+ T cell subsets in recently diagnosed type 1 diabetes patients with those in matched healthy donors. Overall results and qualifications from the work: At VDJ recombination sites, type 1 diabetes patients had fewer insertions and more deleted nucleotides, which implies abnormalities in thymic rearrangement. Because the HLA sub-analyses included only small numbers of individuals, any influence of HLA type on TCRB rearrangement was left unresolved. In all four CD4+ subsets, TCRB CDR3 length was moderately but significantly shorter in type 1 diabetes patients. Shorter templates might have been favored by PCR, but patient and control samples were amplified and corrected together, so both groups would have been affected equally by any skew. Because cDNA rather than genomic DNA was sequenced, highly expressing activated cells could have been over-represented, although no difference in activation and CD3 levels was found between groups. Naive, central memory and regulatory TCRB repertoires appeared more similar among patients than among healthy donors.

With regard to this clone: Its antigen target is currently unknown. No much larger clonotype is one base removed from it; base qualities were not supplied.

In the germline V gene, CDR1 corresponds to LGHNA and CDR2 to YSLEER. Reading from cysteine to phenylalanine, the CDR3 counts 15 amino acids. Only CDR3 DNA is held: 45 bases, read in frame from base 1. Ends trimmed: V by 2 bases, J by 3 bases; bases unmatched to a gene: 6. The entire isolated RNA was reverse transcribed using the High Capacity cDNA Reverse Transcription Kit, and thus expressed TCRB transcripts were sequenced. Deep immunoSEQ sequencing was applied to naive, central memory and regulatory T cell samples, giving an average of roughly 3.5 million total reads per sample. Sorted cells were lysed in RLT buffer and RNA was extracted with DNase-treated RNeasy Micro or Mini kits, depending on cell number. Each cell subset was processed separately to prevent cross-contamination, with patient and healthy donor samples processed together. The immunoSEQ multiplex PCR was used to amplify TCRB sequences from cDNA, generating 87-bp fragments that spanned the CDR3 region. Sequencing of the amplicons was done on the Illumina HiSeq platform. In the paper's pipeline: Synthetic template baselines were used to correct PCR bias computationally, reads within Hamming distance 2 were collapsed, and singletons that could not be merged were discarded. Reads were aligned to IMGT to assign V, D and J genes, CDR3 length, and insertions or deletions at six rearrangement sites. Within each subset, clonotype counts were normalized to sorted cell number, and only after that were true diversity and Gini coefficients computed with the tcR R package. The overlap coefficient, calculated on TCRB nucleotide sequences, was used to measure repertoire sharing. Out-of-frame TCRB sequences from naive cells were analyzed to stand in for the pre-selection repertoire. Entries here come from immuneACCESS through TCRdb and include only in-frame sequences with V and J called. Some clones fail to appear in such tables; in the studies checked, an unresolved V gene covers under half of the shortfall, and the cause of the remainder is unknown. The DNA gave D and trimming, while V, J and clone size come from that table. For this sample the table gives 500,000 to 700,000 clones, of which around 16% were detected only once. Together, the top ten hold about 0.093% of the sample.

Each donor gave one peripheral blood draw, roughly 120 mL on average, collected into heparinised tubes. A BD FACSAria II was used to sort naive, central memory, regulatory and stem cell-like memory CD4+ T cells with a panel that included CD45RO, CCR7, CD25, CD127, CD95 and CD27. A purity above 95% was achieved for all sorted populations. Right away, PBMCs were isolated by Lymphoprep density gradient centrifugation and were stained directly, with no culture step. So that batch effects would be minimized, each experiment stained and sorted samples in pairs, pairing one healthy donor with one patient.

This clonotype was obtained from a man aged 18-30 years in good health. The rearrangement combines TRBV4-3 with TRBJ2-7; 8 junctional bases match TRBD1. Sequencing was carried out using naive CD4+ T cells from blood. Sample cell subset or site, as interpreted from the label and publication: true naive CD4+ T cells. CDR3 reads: CASSQQQGVHYEQYF. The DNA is TGCGCCAGCAGCCAACAACAGGGGGTTCACTACGAGCAGTACTTC.